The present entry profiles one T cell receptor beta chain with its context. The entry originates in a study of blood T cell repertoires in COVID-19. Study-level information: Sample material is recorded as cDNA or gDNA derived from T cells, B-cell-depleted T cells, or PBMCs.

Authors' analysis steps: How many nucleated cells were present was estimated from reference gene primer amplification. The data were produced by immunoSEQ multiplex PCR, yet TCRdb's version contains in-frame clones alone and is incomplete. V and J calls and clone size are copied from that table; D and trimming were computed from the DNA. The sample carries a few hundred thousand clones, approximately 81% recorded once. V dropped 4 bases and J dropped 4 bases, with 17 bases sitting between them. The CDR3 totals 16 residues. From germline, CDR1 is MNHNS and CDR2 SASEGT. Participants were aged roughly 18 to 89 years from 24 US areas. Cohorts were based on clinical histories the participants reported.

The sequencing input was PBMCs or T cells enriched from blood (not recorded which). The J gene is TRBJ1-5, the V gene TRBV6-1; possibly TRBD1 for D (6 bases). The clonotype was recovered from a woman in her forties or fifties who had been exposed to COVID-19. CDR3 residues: CASSAEQGMGNQPQHF. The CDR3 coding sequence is TGTGCCAGCAGTGCAGAACAGGGAATGGGAAATCAGCCCCAGCATTTT.